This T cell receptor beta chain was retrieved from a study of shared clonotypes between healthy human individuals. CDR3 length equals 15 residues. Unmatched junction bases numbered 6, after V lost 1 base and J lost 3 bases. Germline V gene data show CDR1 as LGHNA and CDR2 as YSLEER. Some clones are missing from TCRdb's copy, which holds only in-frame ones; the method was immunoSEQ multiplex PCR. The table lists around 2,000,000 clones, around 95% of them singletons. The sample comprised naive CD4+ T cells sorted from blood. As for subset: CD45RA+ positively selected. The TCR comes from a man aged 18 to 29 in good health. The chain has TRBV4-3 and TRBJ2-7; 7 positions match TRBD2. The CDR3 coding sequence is TGCGCCAGCAGCCAAGGGTCTAGCGGCTACTACGAGCAGTACTTC. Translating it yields CASSQGSSGYYEQYF.